A single sample gave rise to the 27 T cell receptor beta chains below, sequenced in a study of T cells after yellow fever vaccination. TCRdb ran MiXCR on the 5' RACE reads and lists one entry per CDR3 protein. The sample lists around 610,000 distinct CDR3 sequences; about 13% were seen once. The sequencing used PBMCs, collected on the day of the yellow fever booster vaccination. These receptors came from a man under 40 who received the YFV17D yellow fever vaccine.

V and J are TRBV18 and TRBJ2-7; TRBD1 matches 8 bases. The CDR3 has 15 residues. Germline lookup yields CDR1 KGHSH and CDR2 LQKENI. V was clipped by 6 bases and J by 2 bases; unmatched bases: 9. The CDR3 bases are TGTGCCAGCTCCGAAACAGGGGGTGGTGCCTACGAGCAGTACTTC. Translation: CASSETGGGAYEQYF.

The rearrangement links TRBV5-4 to TRBJ2-2; unclear D gene. V dropped 6 bases and J dropped 3 bases, with 12 bases sitting between them. This CDR3 contains 14 residues. The germline V gene encodes CDR1 SGHNT and CDR2 YYREEE (reference sequence). The CDR3 sequence: CASNNPGDTGELFF. The CDR3 nucleotides read TGTGCCAGCAACAACCCCGGAGACACCGGGGAGCTGTTTTTT.

This clonotype was detected only a few times. CDR3 DNA: TGTGCCACCAGCAGACAAACCAGGGATCAAAATGAAAAACTGTTTTTT. Translation gives CATSRQTRDQNEKLFF. The V gene is TRBV15, the J gene TRBJ1-4; TRBD1 might be the D (5 bases). Germline values: CDR1 LNHNV, CDR2 YYDKDF (reference sequence). This CDR3 is built from 16 residues. V was cut by 2 bases and J by 5 bases, with 15 bases left in between.

Only a few counts were recorded for this clonotype. This chain uses TRBV20-1 with TRBJ2-1; 10 bases match TRBD2. Trimming cost V 6 bases and J 6 bases; bases outside gene matches: 17. The germline V gene encodes CDR1 DFQATT and CDR2 SNEGSKA (reference sequence). The CDR3 is made up of 17 amino acids. This CDR3 reads CSATWSSGRGAGNEQFF. CDR3 in DNA: TGCAGTGCCACATGGTCCAGCGGGAGGGGAGCGGGCAATGAGCAGTTCTTC.

This clonotype appeared a few times. The CDR3 DNA is TGCGCCAGCAGCTTGGGTGGGACGGTCTACGAGCAGTACTTC. Its protein is CASSLGGTVYEQYF. The J gene is TRBJ2-7, the V gene TRBV5-1, with D tentatively TRBD1 or TRBD2 (5 bases each). This CDR3 is 14 amino acids long. Germline V lookup: CDR1 SGHRS, CDR2 YFSETQ. V was shortened by 0 bases and J by 3 bases, with 10 bases between the two germline ends.

This clonotype was recorded a few times. This rearrangement joins TRBV24-1 to TRBJ1-2; unclear D gene. V dropped 5 bases and J dropped 1 base, with 10 bases sitting between them. CDR1 is KGHDR and CDR2 is SFDVKD in the germline V gene. The CDR3 is 14 residues long. The CDR3 DNA reads TGTGCCACCAGTGGTAGACACGATAACTATGGCTACACCTTC. Protein product: CATSGRHDNYGYTF.

The rearrangement links TRBV14 to TRBJ2-5; either TRBD1 or TRBD2 may supply D (5 bases each). Trimming cost V 5 bases and J 9 bases, with 10 bases left between them. The germline CDR1 and CDR2 sequences are SGHDN and FVKESK. This CDR3 has 11 amino acids. This chain's CDR3 is CASSKTGPQYF. The CDR3 nucleotides read TGTGCCAGCAGCAAAACGGGGCCCCAGTACTTC.

This chain uses TRBV5-5 with TRBJ1-1; D unclear. V was shortened by 5 bases and J by 11 bases, with 22 bases between the two germline ends. Germline CDR1 reads SGHKS; CDR2 reads YYEKEE (reference sequence). This CDR3 spans 14 amino acids. The CDR3 coding sequence is TGTGCCAGCAGTTCTCTAGGGTCCCAGATAGTTGCTTTCTTT. Its translation: CASSSLGSQIVAFF.

The CDR3 protein is CASSLAEAQNIQYF. In DNA form, the CDR3 reads TGTGCCAGCAGCTTAGCGGAGGCCCAAAACATTCAGTACTTC. This chain connects TRBV7-8 to TRBJ2-4; D is perhaps TRBD2 (5 bases). The V gene's germline CDR1 is SGHVS and CDR2 FQNEAQ. This CDR3 has 14 residues. The V and J ends lost 0 bases and 5 bases respectively, with 8 bases between them.

The chain uses TRBV7-6 and TRBJ2-1, with 10 bases identical to TRBD2. The V and J ends lost 6 bases and 6 bases, in that order; junction bases with no gene match: 8. The germline V gene has CDR1 SGHVS and CDR2 FNYEAQ. The CDR3 loop spans 15 amino acids. As DNA, the CDR3 is TGTGCCAGCAGTAGCAGCGGGAGGGCCGTCAATGAGCAGTTCTTC. Amino acid sequence: CASSSSGRAVNEQFF. Full variable domain (rest looked up from reference TRBV7-6 and TRBJ2-1): GAGVSQSPRYKVTKRGQDVALRCDPISGHVSLYWYRQALGQGPEFLTYFNYEAQQDKSGLPNDRFSAERPEGSISTLTIQRTEQRDSAMYRCASSSSGRAVNEQFFGPGTRLTVL.

This clonotype has only a few counts. The genes are TRBV29-1 and TRBJ2-3; D is undetermined. V lost 7 bases, J lost 3 bases, and 14 bases lay in between. Per germline, CDR1 SQVTM and CDR2 ANQGSEA. The CDR3 is made up of 13 amino acids. CDR3 bases: TGCAGCGCCCACGAGGACCTTACAGATACGCAGTATTTT. It codes for CSAHEDLTDTQYF.

This clonotype was seen many times. In nucleotides, the CDR3 is TGTGCCACCGGGGGATCGAACACCGGGGAGCTGTTTTTT. Amino acids: CATGGSNTGELFF. This chain links TRBV15 with TRBJ2-2, with D perhaps given as TRBD1 or TRBD2 (5 bases each). Trimming took 8 bases from V and 0 from J, leaving 7 bases between them. CDR3 length: 13 amino acids. The V gene's germline CDR1 is LNHNV and CDR2 YYDKDF (reference sequence).

V gene TRBV7-6 combines with J gene TRBJ2-5; the D gene is possibly TRBD1 (6 bases). V was shortened by 3 bases and J by 5 bases, with 13 bases between the two germline ends. Germline V lookup: CDR1 SGHVS, CDR2 FNYEAQ. This CDR3 spans 14 amino acids. CDR3 region: CASSFQQGWETQYF. The CDR3 nucleotides read TGTGCCAGCAGCTTCCAACAGGGTTGGGAGACCCAGTACTTC.

J is TRBJ1-1 and V is TRBV20-1; tentatively, D is TRBD1 (5 bases). The CDR3 length is 12 residues. CDR1 and CDR2 (germline): DFQATT, SNEGSKA (reference sequence). This CDR3 reads CGCEGGDTEAFF. The CDR3 nucleotides read TGCGGATGCGAGGGAGGGGACACTGAAGCTTTCTTT.

In this sample, this clonotype turned up a few times. The rearrangement links TRBV11-3 to TRBJ2-5, with D hard to call. This CDR3 is 16 amino acids long. Germline V CDR1 and CDR2: SGHNT, YENEEA. V was clipped by 1 base and J by 0 bases, with 12 bases between them. The CDR3 DNA reads TGTGCCAGCAGCTTAGGTGGAGTGGGCAACCAAGAGACCCAGTACTTC. Translated, it gives CASSLGGVGNQETQYF.

This clonotype was detected many times. The chain employs TRBV4-3 and TRBJ1-1; D is undetermined. Germline V gene sequence: CDR1 LGHNA, CDR2 YSLEER. V lost 0 bases and J 0 bases, leaving 17 bases between the germline ends. This CDR3 contains 18 residues. CDR3: CASSQDTLGGQMNTEAFF. The CDR3 nucleotides read TGCGCCAGCAGCCAAGATACATTAGGCGGGCAGATGAACACTGAAGCTTTCTTT.

The chain joins TRBV4-3 to TRBJ2-3, with D possibly being TRBD1 (5 bases). V gave up 1 base and J gave up 5 bases, with 7 bases separating them. Germline CDR1 reads LGHNA; CDR2 reads YSLEER. There are 13 residues in the CDR3. The CDR3 DNA follows: TGCGCCAGCAGCCAAGTGGGGCTAGATACGCAGTATTTT. Protein: CASSQVGLDTQYF.

This clonotype was recorded a few times. The CDR3: CASSWTPGQGRNEQFF. CDR3 DNA: TGCGCCAGCAGCTGGACTCCGGGACAGGGGCGCAATGAGCAGTTCTTC. This chain links TRBV5-1 with TRBJ2-1, with TRBD1 identical over 10 bases. The V segment lost 3 bases and the J segment 6 bases; nucleotides outside the gene matches: 9. This CDR3 has 16 amino acids. Germline assignment: CDR1 SGHRS and CDR2 YFSETQ. Filled out from reference TRBV5-1 and TRBJ2-1, the complete variable domain reads KAGVTQTPRYLIKTRGQQVTLSCSPISGHRSVSWYQQTPGQGLQFLFEYFSETQRNKGNFPGRFSGRQFSNSRSEMNVSTLELGDSALYLCASSWTPGQGRNEQFFGPGTRLTVL.

The chain combines TRBV6-2 or TRBV6-3 with TRBJ1-2; the D gene is possibly TRBD1 (6 bases). The CDR3 has 11 amino acids. Between the trimmed V and J ends, which lost 5 bases and 8 bases, there was a span of 9 bases. Per germline, CDR1 MNHEY and CDR2 SVGEGT. Here the CDR3 reads CASSQDRGYTF. Here the CDR3 DNA reads TGTGCCAGCAGTCAGGACAGAGGCTACACCTTC.

The chain recombines TRBV7-9 with TRBJ2-3; TRBD2 agrees at 8 bases. V was clipped by 5 bases and J by 2 bases; unmatched bases: 9. The germline V gene encodes CDR1 SEHNR and CDR2 FQNEAQ (reference sequence). The CDR3 loop spans 16 amino acids. The CDR3 sequence: CASSRGVAGHTDTQYF. The CDR3 DNA sequence: TGTGCCAGCAGCCGGGGGGTAGCGGGACACACAGATACGCAGTATTTT.

This clonotype was detected a few times. The genes are TRBV7-8 and TRBJ2-7; 8 bases agree with TRBD2. The V gene end was trimmed by 8 bases and the J gene end by 3 bases; junction bases not matched to a gene: 3. The CDR3 has 12 residues. Germline V gene sequence: CDR1 SGHVS, CDR2 FQNEAQ. Written as DNA, the CDR3 is TGTGCCAGCGGGGGGACTAGCTACGAGCAGTACTTC. Its translation is CASGGTSYEQYF.

This clonotype was picked up many times. The J gene is TRBJ2-7, the V gene TRBV18; D ambiguous. The germline gives CDR1 KGHSH, CDR2 LQKENI. The CDR3 loop spans 15 amino acids. V was shortened by 6 bases and J by 0 bases, with 15 bases between the two germline ends. CDR3 sequence: CASSPSRASSYEQYF. The CDR3 coding sequence is TGTGCCAGCTCTCCCTCCCGGGCCAGCTCCTACGAGCAGTACTTC.

The chain employs TRBV28 and TRBJ2-7; 8 nucleotides align to TRBD1. The V and J ends lost 4 bases and 2 bases, in that order; junction bases with no gene match: 4. Germline V gives CDR1 MDHEN, CDR2 SYDVKM. The CDR3 length is 14 residues. The CDR3 coding sequence is TGTGCCAGCAGTTCCACGACAGGGGCCTACGAGCAGTACTTC. Amino acids: CASSSTTGAYEQYF. Full variable domain (outside the CDR3, taken from reference TRBV28 and TRBJ2-7): DVKVTQSSRYLVKRTGEKVFLECVQDMDHENMFWYRQDPGLGLRLIYFSYDVKMKEKGDIPEGYSVSREKKERFSLILESASTNQTSMYLCASSSTTGAYEQYFGPGTRLTVT.

The chain recombines TRBV6-1 with TRBJ2-3, with D possibly called TRBD1 or TRBD2 (5 bases each). Per the germline V gene, CDR1 is MNHNS and CDR2 is SASEGT. The CDR3 sequence is 15 residues long. The ends were cut back, 3 bases at V and 3 bases at J, with 13 bases in the middle. Here the CDR3 reads CASSEGDRPTDTQYF. CDR3 nucleotide sequence: TGTGCCAGCAGTGAGGGAGACAGACCTACAGATACGCAGTATTTT.

The chain recombines TRBV7-9 with TRBJ1-3; D is possibly TRBD1 (5 bases). Trimming shortened V by 1 base and J by 4 bases, and 8 bases separated the two germline ends. Per the germline V gene, CDR1 is SEHNR and CDR2 is FQNEAQ (reference sequence). The CDR3 runs to 14 residues. This chain's CDR3 is CASSLGGAGNTIYF. In nucleotides, the CDR3 is TGTGCCAGCAGCTTAGGAGGGGCCGGAAACACCATATATTTT.

This clonotype has a handful of counts. The V gene is TRBV27, the J gene TRBJ1-1, with 7 bases lining up with TRBD1. Trimming took 4 bases from V and 5 from J; bases not matched to a gene: 7. CDR1 and CDR2 (germline): MNHEY, SMNVEV (reference sequence). This CDR3 comprises 14 residues. The CDR3 sequence is CASSSTGWGTEAFF. The CDR3 DNA sequence: TGTGCCAGCAGTTCGACAGGGTGGGGGACTGAAGCTTTCTTT.

The chain joins TRBV11-2 to TRBJ2-1; 11 nucleotides agree with TRBD1. Trimming removed 6 bases from V and 7 bases from J; junction bases left unmatched: 5. This CDR3 contains 14 residues. Germline CDR1 reads SGHAT; CDR2 reads FQNNGV. The CDR3 nucleotides read TGTGCCAGCAGTGCTGGGACAGGGGGTAATGAGCAGTTCTTC. Protein: CASSAGTGGNEQFF.